This is a list of T cell receptor beta chains from one sample in a study of T cell responses to AZD1222 COVID-19 vaccine. Using immunoSEQ multiplex PCR, the repertoire was profiled, and TCRdb retains in-frame clones only, with some absent. Of approximately 110,000 clones listed, less than 90% were seen once; the top ten hold roughly 4.5%. The sample consisted of peripheral blood, taken on day 0 of AZD1222 vaccination. Receptor source: an adult in good health. Both conserved end residues are part of each CDR3. Fields, in order: clone size, D gene, V gene, CDR3 length, J gene, CDR3 DNA, CDR3 protein. D genes are given only for firm matches. Size tells how often a clone was seen (once, few, many) or the class of an expanded clone, and some rows leave it out.

clone size: NA; D gene: TRBD2; V gene: TRBV7-3; CDR3 length: 14; J gene: TRBJ2-2; CDR3 DNA: TGTGCCAGCAGCACTACTAGCGGTACCGGGGAGCTGTTTTTT; CDR3 protein: CASSTTSGTGELFF
clone size: NA; D gene: NA; V gene: TRBV27; CDR3 length: 15; J gene: TRBJ2-2; CDR3 DNA: TGTGCCAGCAGTTCACAACCCCAGGGTACCGGGGAGCTGTTTTTT; CDR3 protein: CASSSQPQGTGELFF
clone size: few; D gene: NA; V gene: TRBV2; CDR3 length: 14; J gene: TRBJ1-2; CDR3 DNA: TGTGCCAGCAGGTTTCCGACAGGTGGCTATGGCTACACCTTC; CDR3 protein: CASRFPTGGYGYTF
clone size: NA; D gene: NA; V gene: TRBV3-1/TRBV3-2; CDR3 length: 16; J gene: TRBJ2-7; CDR3 DNA: TGTGCCAGCAGCCAAGGGGGAGGAGGCTCGCACTACGAGCAGTACTTC; CDR3 protein: CASSQGGGGSHYEQYF
clone size: NA; D gene: TRBD2; V gene: TRBV4-3; CDR3 length: 17; J gene: TRBJ2-7; CDR3 DNA: TGCGCCAGCAGCCAGTCGCGGCGGGGGGGTGTGTCCTACGAGCAGTACTTC; CDR3 protein: CASSQSRRGGVSYEQYF
clone size: NA; D gene: TRBD2; V gene: TRBV28; CDR3 length: 17; J gene: TRBJ2-5; CDR3 DNA: TGTGCCAGCAGCCGCGTCGACCAGCGGGAGTGGGCTGAGACCCAGTACTTC; CDR3 protein: CASSRVDQREWAETQYF
clone size: NA; D gene: NA; V gene: TRBV7-8; CDR3 length: 17; J gene: TRBJ2-1; CDR3 DNA: TGTGCCAGCACTGGTGGGGCGGGGTCAACTCTTTACAATGAGCAGTTCTTC; CDR3 protein: CASTGGAGSTLYNEQFF
clone size: NA; D gene: NA; V gene: TRBV7-8; CDR3 length: 14; J gene: TRBJ2-3; CDR3 DNA: TGTGCCAGCAGCTGGATCAAACTGACAGATACGCAGTATTTT; CDR3 protein: CASSWIKLTDTQYF
clone size: few; D gene: NA; V gene: TRBV10-3; CDR3 length: 13; J gene: TRBJ2-7; CDR3 DNA: TGTGCCATCAGTGTAGGTCCTTCCTACGAGCAGTACTTC; CDR3 protein: CAISVGPSYEQYF
clone size: NA; D gene: NA; V gene: TRBV19; CDR3 length: 14; J gene: TRBJ1-2; CDR3 DNA: TGTGCCAGTAGGCCCGACGGGGGGAACTATGGCTACACCTTC; CDR3 protein: CASRPDGGNYGYTF
clone size: NA; D gene: TRBD1; V gene: TRBV4-2; CDR3 length: 16; J gene: TRBJ1-3; CDR3 DNA: TGTGCCAGCAGCGAGACAGGGGCGAACTCTGGAAACACCATATATTTT; CDR3 protein: CASSETGANSGNTIYF
clone size: NA; D gene: NA; V gene: TRBV27; CDR3 length: 13; J gene: TRBJ2-2; CDR3 DNA: TGTGCCAGCAGCCCACAGACGTCCGGGGAGCTGTTTTTT; CDR3 protein: CASSPQTSGELFF
clone size: NA; D gene: NA; V gene: TRBV12-3/TRBV12-4; CDR3 length: 13; J gene: TRBJ2-2; CDR3 DNA: TGTGCCAGCAGCCGATTAAACACCGGGGAGCTGTTTTTT; CDR3 protein: CASSRLNTGELFF
clone size: NA; D gene: NA; V gene: TRBV18; CDR3 length: 16; J gene: TRBJ2-3; CDR3 DNA: TGTGCCAGCTCACCACGAGAGGGAAGGCGCGGAGATACGCAGTATTTT; CDR3 protein: CASSPREGRRGDTQYF
clone size: NA; D gene: TRBD1; V gene: TRBV19; CDR3 length: 11; J gene: TRBJ2-3; CDR3 DNA: TGTGCCAGCACCAGGGGGTATACGCAGTATTTT; CDR3 protein: CASTRGYTQYF
clone size: NA; D gene: NA; V gene: TRBV3-1/TRBV3-2; CDR3 length: 14; J gene: TRBJ1-6; CDR3 DNA: TGTGCCAGCAGTCAACGACAGAGTAATTCACCCCTCCACTTT; CDR3 protein: CASSQRQSNSPLHF
clone size: NA; D gene: TRBD2; V gene: TRBV28; CDR3 length: 15; J gene: TRBJ2-7; CDR3 DNA: TGTGCCAGCAGCACGACGACTAGCGGAGTATACGAGCAGTACTTC; CDR3 protein: CASSTTTSGVYEQYF
clone size: NA; D gene: NA; V gene: TRBV11-3; CDR3 length: 15; J gene: TRBJ1-3; CDR3 DNA: TGTGCCAGCAGCTCCCGGACAGTCTCTGGAAACACCATATATTTT; CDR3 protein: CASSSRTVSGNTIYF
clone size: NA; D gene: TRBD1; V gene: TRBV11-2; CDR3 length: 14; J gene: TRBJ1-1; CDR3 DNA: TGTGCCAGCAGCGCGGGACAGGCCCACACTGAAGCTTTCTTT; CDR3 protein: CASSAGQAHTEAFF
clone size: NA; D gene: TRBD1; V gene: TRBV2; CDR3 length: 15; J gene: TRBJ1-4; CDR3 DNA: TGTGCCAGCAGGGCCAGGACAGGCGCAGGTGAAAAACTGTTTTTT; CDR3 protein: CASRARTGAGEKLFF
clone size: NA; D gene: TRBD1; V gene: TRBV5-1; CDR3 length: 16; J gene: TRBJ2-2; CDR3 DNA: TGCGCCAGCAGTGAGAGGGGGCGCCGGAACACCGGGGAGCTGTTTTTT; CDR3 protein: CASSERGRRNTGELFF
clone size: NA; D gene: NA; V gene: TRBV4-2; CDR3 length: 14; J gene: TRBJ1-3; CDR3 DNA: TGTGCCAGCAGCCCTGCCCCGTCGGGAAACACCATATATTTT; CDR3 protein: CASSPAPSGNTIYF
clone size: NA; D gene: NA; V gene: TRBV13; CDR3 length: 16; J gene: TRBJ2-7; CDR3 DNA: TGTGCCAGCAGCCCCAACCATCTTGGGACTGCCTACGAGCAGTACTTC; CDR3 protein: CASSPNHLGTAYEQYF
clone size: few; D gene: TRBD2; V gene: TRBV28; CDR3 length: 17; J gene: TRBJ2-5; CDR3 DNA: TGTGCCAGCAGTGCCCCGACGGGACTAGCGGACCAAGAGACCCAGTACTTC; CDR3 protein: CASSAPTGLADQETQYF
clone size: NA; D gene: NA; V gene: TRBV3-1/TRBV3-2; CDR3 length: 16; J gene: TRBJ1-5; CDR3 DNA: TGTGCCAGCAGCCTTGGGACGGAGGGAAGCAATCAGCCCCAGCATTTT; CDR3 protein: CASSLGTEGSNQPQHF
clone size: NA; D gene: NA; V gene: TRBV9; CDR3 length: 15; J gene: TRBJ1-1; CDR3 DNA: TGTGCCAGCAGCGTAGGTGCCCAGGGGAGCACTGAAGCTTTCTTT; CDR3 protein: CASSVGAQGSTEAFF
clone size: once; D gene: NA; V gene: TRBV30; CDR3 length: 13; J gene: TRBJ2-3; CDR3 DNA: TGTGCCTGGAGTGGGCTGGCGGGTGATACGCAGTATTTT; CDR3 protein: CAWSGLAGDTQYF
clone size: NA; D gene: TRBD1; V gene: TRBV19; CDR3 length: 15; J gene: TRBJ1-5; CDR3 DNA: TGTGCCAGTAGTCCGAGCGACAGGGTAAAACAGCCCCAGCATTTT; CDR3 protein: CASSPSDRVKQPQHF
clone size: once; D gene: NA; V gene: TRBV24-1; CDR3 length: 17; J gene: TRBJ1-2; CDR3 DNA: TGTGCCACCAAACGGACAGCGAATCCCCTTACACTCTATGGCTACACCTTC; CDR3 protein: CATKRTANPLTLYGYTF
clone size: NA; D gene: NA; V gene: TRBV19; CDR3 length: 14; J gene: TRBJ2-3; CDR3 DNA: TGTGCCAGTAGTATAGTGGACTACACAGATACGCAGTATTTT; CDR3 protein: CASSIVDYTDTQYF
clone size: NA; D gene: NA; V gene: TRBV18; CDR3 length: 14; J gene: TRBJ1-1; CDR3 DNA: TGTGCCAGCTCACCAAGGGTGGGGGGCAATGAAGCTTTCTTT; CDR3 protein: CASSPRVGGNEAFF
clone size: NA; D gene: NA; V gene: TRBV6-5; CDR3 length: 14; J gene: TRBJ1-1; CDR3 DNA: TGTGCCAGCAGGACAGAGTTTATGAACACTGAAGCTTTCTTT; CDR3 protein: CASRTEFMNTEAFF
clone size: NA; D gene: TRBD1; V gene: TRBV27; CDR3 length: 15; J gene: TRBJ1-1; CDR3 DNA: TGTGCCAGCAGTTTATCCGGGACAGGGAACACTGAAGCTTTCTTT; CDR3 protein: CASSLSGTGNTEAFF
clone size: NA; D gene: NA; V gene: TRBV3-1/TRBV3-2; CDR3 length: 15; J gene: TRBJ2-5; CDR3 DNA: TGTGCCAGCAGCCAAGATGCCGCGAGTGGGCAGACCCAGTACTTC; CDR3 protein: CASSQDAASGQTQYF
clone size: once; D gene: NA; V gene: TRBV9; CDR3 length: 16; J gene: TRBJ1-3; CDR3 DNA: TGTGCCAGCAGCGTAGGGCAGACCATCTCTGGAAACACCATATATTTT; CDR3 protein: CASSVGQTISGNTIYF
clone size: NA; D gene: NA; V gene: TRBV4-3; CDR3 length: 15; J gene: TRBJ1-1; CDR3 DNA: TGCGCCAGCAGCCAAGAAAGACAGGTGAACACTGAAGCTTTCTTT; CDR3 protein: CASSQERQVNTEAFF
clone size: NA; D gene: NA; V gene: TRBV14; CDR3 length: 13; J gene: TRBJ1-1; CDR3 DNA: TGTGCCAGCAGCTCTCAGGGGTTCACTGAAGCTTTCTTT; CDR3 protein: CASSSQGFTEAFF
clone size: NA; D gene: NA; V gene: TRBV6-2/TRBV6-3; CDR3 length: 15; J gene: TRBJ2-7; CDR3 DNA: TGTGCCAGCAGTTACCAGAACAGGCCGCCCTACGAGCAGTACTTC; CDR3 protein: CASSYQNRPPYEQYF
clone size: NA; D gene: TRBD1; V gene: TRBV10-1; CDR3 length: 14; J gene: TRBJ1-2; CDR3 DNA: TGCGCCAGCAATAGACAGGGGACTAACTATGGCTACACCTTC; CDR3 protein: CASNRQGTNYGYTF
clone size: NA; D gene: TRBD1; V gene: TRBV28; CDR3 length: 15; J gene: TRBJ1-6; CDR3 DNA: TGTGCCAGCGGGCCCGGACAGGGAGTTAATTCACCCCTCCACTTT; CDR3 protein: CASGPGQGVNSPLHF